Sequencing of this T cell receptor (beta chain) was carried out in a study of blood T cells in healthy people across ages (dated by TCRdb to between 2015 and 2017). For context, the study as a whole: Template switching captured roughly one uniquely barcoded TCR beta cDNA molecule per two T cells in model experiments. To track age-related changes in TCR beta repertoire diversity, the study relied on deep sequencing normalized with unique cDNA molecular identifiers. Donors were grouped into four age groups: young (average roughly 17 years), middle-aged (around 39), aged (about 59) and long-lived (around 82). Donors of different ages were randomly distributed across sequencing lanes to avoid experimental bias. Two additional independent replicas of 1 million unique cDNA reads from the same blood draw were analyzed for two donors (one aged 18 to 30 and one aged 80 or older). General findings and caveats noted by the study authors: The percentage of naive T cells measured by flow cytometry correlated strongly with observed TCR beta diversity. Estimates of total diversity from one million sequenced T cells were regarded as lower bounds and underestimates. As age increased, observed TCR beta diversity per million T cells dropped in a roughly linear way, and a significant reduction was already evident by age 40. Compared with the aged group, more naive CD4+ T cells, fewer expanded clones and increased TCR diversity were shown by the long-lived group, suggesting age selection. Because donor CMV infection status was unknown, age-related changes in expanded clonotypes were potentially confounded. Bulk unsorted PBMC profiling prevented conclusive comparison of naive and antigen-experienced compartments.

This clonotype was counted ten times or more. No cognate antigen has been identified for it. Nothing much larger sits one base from this clone, and base qualities are not available. Inclusive of the bounding cysteine and phenylalanine, the CDR3 is 11 residues long. Solely the CDR3 DNA is kept, with 33 bases framed from the first base. The germline V gene gives CDR1 as SGHTA and CDR2 as FQGNSA. V is cut by 5 bases and J by 7 bases, and the space between the germline ends is 8 bases. Library method: 5' RACE. Sequenced using an Illumina HiSeq 2500. A second about 6 to 11 cycle PCR used a sample-barcoded 5' primer and a J-beta primer mix. A template-switch 5' adaptor carrying 12 random nucleotides introduced a unique molecular identifier onto each TCR beta cDNA molecule. Each sample yielded at least 3 million CDR3-containing paired-end reads. The Mint cDNA synthesis kit, primed by a TRBC-specific oligonucleotide, was used to synthesize first-strand cDNA from all RNA. Following uracil-DNA glycosylase treatment, a first 18-cycle PCR with universal primers M1SS and BC2_uni_R was performed on all cDNA. Per the source publication's procedure: Each sample was normalized by randomly selecting 1 million high-quality reads, each carrying a distinct molecular identifier. Reads with shared molecular identifiers were discarded instead of being binned into consensus sequences. CDR3 identification, clonotype clustering and error correction used MiTCR with a Q25 quality threshold and the strictest error-elimination algorithm. Lower-bound total TCR beta diversity was estimated with a nonparametric unseen species model using Euler transformation. The public reads were reanalyzed by TCRdb: fastp trimming at Q25, MiXCR alignment, in-frame beta chains only. Each entry is one CDR3 protein sequence, shown with its most common DNA and genes. TCRdb, rather than the study authors, made the V and J calls. The sample data list about 620,000 distinct CDR3 sequences, and over 40% of these were observed just once. The ten largest clones represent 13% of the sample.

Donors were roughly 40 systemically healthy Caucasian individuals from Russia aged roughly 6 to 100 years. Around 9.8 milliliters of peripheral blood were collected from each donor into EDTA-treated Vacutainer tubes. Ficoll-Paque density-gradient centrifugation was used to isolate PBMCs, with at least 7 million obtained per sample. Trizol reagent was used to extract total RNA from the PBMCs, yielding at least 5.5 micrograms per sample. For every donor, flow cytometry on a PBMC aliquot measured the percentage of naive CD45RAhigh/CD27high T cells. The sequencing input was blood. This sequence originates from a woman older than 75 in good health. Recombination joined TRBV7-2 with TRBJ1-1; the D gene is unclear. The DNA sequence follows: TGTGCCAGCAGCCAGTTCGGTGAAGCTTTCTTT. This codes for CASSQFGEAFF.